The 25 T cell receptor beta chains presented below share a single source sample, sequenced in a study of T cell repertoires in cytomegalovirus infection. TCRdb reanalysed the reads using MiXCR and keeps one entry per CDR3 protein. The sample has some 400,000 distinct CDR3 sequences, less than 20% seen once. The sample was PBMCs. The receptors derive from a human donor in good health (CMV status not recorded). Some clones in this sample may be carry-over from other donors' samples.

This clonotype was recorded a few times. This chain joins TRBV6-2 or TRBV6-3 and TRBJ1-1; D call uncertain. CDR3 length: 13 amino acids. Germline CDR1 is MNHEY and CDR2 is SVGEGT. V was clipped by 7 bases and J by 1 base, with 10 bases between them. The CDR3 region has the DNA TGTGCCAGCAAAGAATCGGGGAACACTGAAGCTTTCTTT. Translated, it gives CASKESGNTEAFF.

J is TRBJ2-5 and V is TRBV7-4; TRBD2 matches at 14 bases. Germline loops: CDR1 SGHVT, CDR2 SQSDAQ. This CDR3 has 15 residues. The V and J ends lost 6 bases and 5 bases, in that order; junction bases with no gene match: 5. The CDR3 coding sequence is TGTGCCAGCAGTGGACTAGCGGGGGGCCGGGAGACCCAGTACTTC. It codes for CASSGLAGGRETQYF.

V usage is TRBV19 and J usage is TRBJ2-7; possible D gene TRBD2, 6 bases. Trimming took 6 bases from V and 6 from J, leaving 30 bases between them. There are 18 residues in the CDR3. Looked up from germline, CDR1 is LNHDA and CDR2 is SQIVND (reference sequence). The CDR3 region is CASSLLNGITPRGREQYF. Written as DNA, the CDR3 is TGTGCCAGTAGCCTCCTTAACGGTATAACCCCGCGGGGACGCGAGCAGTACTTC.

This chain links TRBV2 with TRBJ1-4; D gene uncertain. Germline values: CDR1 SNHLY, CDR2 FYNNEI. The V and J ends lost 3 bases and 7 bases respectively, with 12 bases between them. The CDR3 totals 14 residues. CDR3 region: CASSELRVGEKLFF. CDR3 nucleotide sequence: TGTGCCAGCAGTGAGTTGCGGGTCGGTGAAAAACTGTTTTTT. Together with reference TRBV2 and TRBJ1-4, the CDR3 gives the full variable domain: EPEVTQTPSHQVTQMGQEVILRCVPISNHLYFYWYRQILGQKVEFLVSFYNNEISEKSEIFDDQFSVERPDGSNFTLKIRSTKLEDSAMYFCASSELRVGEKLFFGSGTQLSVL.

This clonotype was seen only a few times. This sequence joins TRBV12-3 or TRBV12-4 and TRBJ1-2; D is perhaps TRBD1 (6 bases). The length of the CDR3 is 14 residues. The V and J ends lost 6 bases and 3 bases respectively, with 14 bases between them. Here the CDR3 DNA reads TGTGCCAGCAGCTACAGGGCCCTGGACTATGGCTACACCTTC. Its protein product is CASSYRALDYGYTF.

This clonotype was detected many times. J is TRBJ2-7 and V is TRBV19; D unresolved. The CDR3 consists of 15 residues. CDR1 LNHDA and CDR2 SQIVND come from the germline V gene (reference sequence). Trimming stripped 5 bases from V and 5 bases from J, with 19 bases between. CDR3 protein: CASSGGETSLDEQYF. CDR3 DNA sequence: TGTGCCAGTAGTGGTGGGGAAACTTCCCTTGACGAGCAGTACTTC.

The genes are TRBV2 and TRBJ1-1, with a possible D match to TRBD1 (5 bases). This CDR3 has 17 residues. Trimming cost V 7 bases and J 0 bases, with 21 bases left between them. Germline CDR1 is SNHLY and CDR2 is FYNNEI. CDR3 amino acids: CASTDVGGASMNTEAFF. DNA of the CDR3: TGTGCCAGCACTGACGTAGGTGGGGCTTCCATGAACACTGAAGCTTTCTTT.

The DNA for the CDR3 is TGTGCCAGCAGCCCTGGGGGGTGGGGGGTGTTGACTGAAGCTTTCTTT. It yields the protein CASSPGGWGVLTEAFF. The chain joins TRBV7-9 to TRBJ1-1; perhaps TRBD1 as D (5 bases). With 5 bases removed from V and 5 bases from J, the gap between germline ends came to 21 bases. This CDR3 has 16 residues. Germline V gene lookup returns CDR1 SEHNR and CDR2 FQNEAQ (reference sequence).

This clonotype has just a few counts. J is TRBJ2-1 and V is TRBV7-2; D not certain. This CDR3 has 12 amino acids. The V gene lost 5 bases and the J gene lost 4 bases, with 6 bases spanning the gap. Germline V gives CDR1 SGHTA, CDR2 FQGNSA. The CDR3, as DNA: TGTGCCAGCAGCACACAATACAATGAGCAGTTCTTC. It encodes CASSTQYNEQFF.

This clonotype has at least ten counts. This chain joins TRBV12-5 and TRBJ2-1, with 13 bases matching TRBD2. The CDR3 covers 16 residues. Trimming cost V 0 bases and J 6 bases; bases outside gene matches: 2. Germline CDR1 is LGHNT and CDR2 is FRNRAP. In DNA form, the CDR3 reads TGTGCTAGTGGTTTGGTTACTAGCGGGAGGGGCAATGAGCAGTTCTTC. Translation gives CASGLVTSGRGNEQFF.

This clonotype has only a few counts. Being one base from a much bigger clone, this may be a read error. As DNA, the CDR3 is TGTGCCAGCCGTTACTCTGGGATTACGTACCCTGAAGCTTTCTTT. Amino acids: CASRYSGITYPEAFF. The genes are TRBV6-6 and TRBJ1-1; no firm D call. Germline V gene lookup returns CDR1 MNHNY and CDR2 SVGAGI (reference sequence). The CDR3 totals 15 residues.

This clonotype was counted many times. The rearrangement joins TRBV12-3 or TRBV12-4 to TRBJ1-1; D not resolved. This CDR3 region has 13 residues. With 3 bases removed from V and 5 bases from J, the gap between germline ends came to 10 bases. CDR3 sequence: CASSFGSGTEAFF. The CDR3 nucleotides are TGTGCCAGCAGTTTTGGTTCGGGGACTGAAGCTTTCTTT.

This clonotype was recorded at least ten times. This chain uses TRBV7-6 with TRBJ2-3; maybe TRBD1 (7 bases). This CDR3 contains 15 residues. Germline-derived CDR1 and CDR2 are SGHVS and FNYEAQ. Deletions cut 2 bases from V and 5 bases from J, with 14 bases between. CDR3 DNA: TGTGCCAGCAGCTTATTAGGGCAGGGGGGAGATACGCAGTATTTT. It encodes CASSLLGQGGDTQYF.

The chain joins TRBV19 to TRBJ2-7; TRBD1 aligns across 7 bases. The CDR3 runs 16 residues. V shed 5 bases and J 3 bases; nucleotides not matched to a gene: 13. Germline V lookup: CDR1 LNHDA, CDR2 SQIVND (reference sequence). The CDR3: CASSPQVTGSGYEQYF. The DNA of the CDR3 is TGTGCCAGTAGTCCTCAAGTGACAGGGAGCGGCTACGAGCAGTACTTC.

This clonotype was counted many times. CDR3 bases: TGTGCCAGCAGCTTAGCGTCGACACAGGGGGATCAGTACTTC. This translates into CASSLASTQGDQYF. The V and J genes are TRBV7-2 and TRBJ2-4; 8 nucleotides line up with TRBD1. Germline trimming cut 0 bases from V and 12 bases from J; bases unmatched to any gene: 7. This CDR3 has 14 residues. Germline CDR1 is SGHTA and CDR2 is FQGNSA.

The V and J genes are TRBV3-1 and TRBJ2-1; the match to TRBD2 covers 7 bases. CDR1 and CDR2 from the germline V gene are LGHDT and YNNKEL (reference sequence). This CDR3 has 15 amino acids. The V and J ends lost 1 base and 8 bases, in that order; junction bases with no gene match: 8. In DNA, the CDR3 is TGTGCCAGCAGCCAAGTCGGTGCGGGAGAGGATGAGCAGTTCTTC. Residues: CASSQVGAGEDEQFF.

The V gene is TRBV4-2, the J gene TRBJ1-6, with D tentatively TRBD1 (6 bases). This CDR3 contains 17 residues. Germline CDR1 is LGHNA and CDR2 is YNFKEQ. V shed 5 bases and J shed 0 bases, with 14 bases lying between them. CDR3 DNA: TGTGCCAGCAGCAGAGGGGGGCCGAGCTCCTATAATTCACCCCTCCACTTT. Translation: CASSRGGPSSYNSPLHF.

About this clonotype: This may arise from a read error, as a much more abundant clone is one base away. The V gene is TRBV7-9, the J gene TRBJ1-1, with no clear D. CDR3 length: 14 amino acids. CDR1 is SEHNR, CDR2 FQNEAQ, per germline (reference sequence). V shed 4 bases and J shed 6 bases, with 15 bases lying between them. CDR3 in amino acids: CASSSAASVAEAFF. Written as DNA, the CDR3 is TGTGCCAGCAGCTCGGCCGCGTCAGTTGCTGAAGCTTTCTTT.

This clonotype appeared many times. The chain employs TRBV7-2 and TRBJ1-4, with unresolved D. This CDR3 spans 13 amino acids. V lost 5 bases to trimming and J lost 8 bases, with 12 bases between them. CDR1 SGHTA and CDR2 FQGNSA come from the germline V gene. The CDR3 DNA reads TGTGCCAGCAGCCCCACGAATTCGGAAAAACTGTTTTTT. Amino acid sequence: CASSPTNSEKLFF.

The chain links TRBV28 to TRBJ2-1, with 8 bases aligning to TRBD1. The CDR3 loop spans 15 amino acids. With 3 bases clipped from V and 9 bases from J, the junction kept 10 bases outside the gene matches. Germline V gene lookup returns CDR1 MDHEN and CDR2 SYDVKM. CDR3 sequence reads: CASSFADRAFGEQFF. The CDR3, as DNA: TGTGCCAGCAGTTTCGCGGACAGGGCCTTTGGTGAGCAGTTCTTC.

This clonotype was observed a handful of times. The chain joins TRBV11-2 to TRBJ1-1; D perhaps matches TRBD1 (6 bases). This CDR3 has 13 residues. V dropped 7 bases and J dropped 1 base, with 10 bases sitting between them. Germline CDR1 is SGHAT and CDR2 is FQNNGV. The CDR3: CASTPGANTEAFF. The CDR3 nucleotides read TGTGCCAGCACCCCAGGGGCGAACACTGAAGCTTTCTTT.

This rearrangement joins TRBV27 to TRBJ2-3; D is undetermined. This CDR3 region has 13 residues. Germline CDR1 MNHEY, CDR2 SMNVEV (reference sequence). V was clipped by 3 bases and J by 4 bases, with 8 bases between them. CDR3 bases: TGTGCCAGCAGTTTGTGGGGTTCAGATACGCAGTATTTT. Protein product: CASSLWGSDTQYF.

This clonotype was seen ten or more times. The rearrangement uses TRBV7-2 and TRBJ2-7; 8 bases align to TRBD1. CDR3 length: 15 residues. Germline CDR1 SGHTA, CDR2 FQGNSA. With 5 bases clipped from V and 4 bases from J, the junction kept 10 bases outside the gene matches. The CDR3 DNA follows: TGTGCCAGCAGCCCGGAGACAGGGGTAGTGTACGAGCAGTACTTC. Translated: CASSPETGVVYEQYF.

The J gene is TRBJ1-1, the V gene TRBV7-9; TRBD1 is a possible D gene (5 bases). The CDR3 has 16 residues. Germline CDR1 is SEHNR and CDR2 is FQNEAQ (reference sequence). Trimming pared 5 bases from V and 0 bases from J, leaving 16 bases between. In DNA, the CDR3 is TGTGCCAGCAGCCTAGACAGAGGAGGTGTGAACACTGAAGCTTTCTTT. As protein: CASSLDRGGVNTEAFF.

This clonotype was found many times. The chain is built from TRBV4-1 and TRBJ2-1, with 9 bases fitting TRBD2. V shed 5 bases and J 7 bases; nucleotides not matched to a gene: 15. Germline CDR1 reads MGHRA; CDR2 reads YSYEKL. The CDR3 has 17 amino acids. CDR3 residues: CASSAGGSGGARNEQFF. The CDR3 DNA follows: TGCGCCAGCAGCGCCGGGGGTAGCGGGGGAGCCAGGAATGAGCAGTTCTTC.